Sequencing of this T cell receptor (beta chain) was carried out in a study of cytotoxic CD8 clonotypes in ibrutinib-treated CLL. The study, taken as a whole, reports: Clonality was higher at ibrutinib response and returned toward baseline at progression. With treatment, public clonotypes, which were uncommon, either contracted or remained stable.

To note about this clone: What it binds is unknown.

Germline V lookup: CDR1 SGHTA, CDR2 FQGTGA. V gave up 3 bases and J gave up 4 bases; unmatched junction bases: 9. The CDR3 runs 15 residues. A 1 in 200,000 to 1 in 1 million T cell depth was the sequencing target. Data came from immunoSEQ multiplex PCR; TCRdb stores just in-frame clones and leaves some out. The sample has approximately 320,000 clones; 67% are singletons. The sample was PBMCs, taken after 36 months of ibrutinib treatment. This receptor was obtained from a human donor with chronic lymphocytic leukemia. The V gene is TRBV7-3, the J gene TRBJ2-7; 7 nucleotides agree with TRBD1. Written as DNA, the CDR3 is TGTGCCAGCAGCTTGTCAGGGGGTCCCCGGTACGAGCAGTACTTC. It codes for CASSLSGGPRYEQYF.